These T cell receptor beta chains were read from a single sample in a study of control samples from healthy donors and cancer patients. Assay: immunoSEQ multiplex PCR; the TCRdb copy retains only in-frame clones and omits some. The sample holds approximately 84,000 clones, roughly nine tenths seen once. Material: blood. These receptors all come from a young man in good health. Both conserved end residues are part of each CDR3. The D gene is left open where the match is weak. Clone size is given for some rows only: seen once, a few or many times, or a class if the clone is expanded.

d_call j_call clone_size v_call cdr3_aa cdr3_nt
- TRBJ2-7 - TRBV28 CASSLTSMGRDEQYF TGTGCCAGCAGTTTGACGTCGATGGGACGGGACGAGCAGTACTTC
TRBD1 TRBJ1-6 once TRBV7-2 CASKLGGGGSPLHF TGTGCCAGCAAATTAGGAGGGGGCGGGTCACCCCTCCACTTT
- TRBJ1-2 - TRBV12-3/TRBV12-4 CASSLGASGGYTF TGTGCCAGCAGTTTAGGGGCCTCCGGGGGCTACACCTTC
- TRBJ2-3 once TRBV7-3 CASSYGTGGPDTQYF TGTGCCAGCAGCTACGGAACGGGTGGCCCAGATACGCAGTATTTT
- TRBJ2-2 - TRBV21-1 CASSNLGGGLAGELFF TGTGCCAGCAGCAACCTCGGGGGGGGTTTAGCCGGGGAGCTGTTTTTT
- TRBJ2-7 - TRBV25-1 CASSARGDSYEQYF TGTGCCAGCAGTGCTCGAGGAGACAGCTACGAGCAGTACTTC
TRBD1 TRBJ2-7 - TRBV11-2 CASSLGTGSYEQYF TGTGCCAGCAGCTTAGGGACAGGGTCCTACGAGCAGTACTTC
- TRBJ1-1 - TRBV10-3 CATDGGTEAFF TGTGCCACCGACGGTGGCACTGAAGCTTTCTTT
- TRBJ2-5 - TRBV3-1/TRBV3-2 CASSQRLGHGETQYF TGTGCCAGCAGCCAACGACTAGGGCACGGGGAGACCCAGTACTTC
TRBD2 TRBJ2-7 - TRBV9 CASSFTGTSGDEQYF TGTGCCAGCAGTTTCACCGGGACTAGCGGGGACGAGCAGTACTTC
- TRBJ2-7 once TRBV5-1 CASTLRAGASYEQYF TGCGCCAGCACCCTGCGGGCAGGTGCCTCCTACGAGCAGTACTTC
- TRBJ1-5 - TRBV19 CASSWGISNQPQHF TGTGCCAGTAGTTGGGGGATATCGAATCAGCCCCAGCATTTT
- TRBJ2-4 - TRBV5-1 CASSLRGEAKNIQYF TGCGCCAGCAGCTTGCGAGGAGAGGCCAAAAACATTCAGTACTTC
- TRBJ2-1 - TRBV5-1 CASSLGSSYNEQFF TGCGCCAGCAGCTTGGGAAGTTCCTACAATGAGCAGTTCTTC
TRBD1 TRBJ1-2 - TRBV27 CASSHRDSNYGYTF TGTGCCAGCAGTCACCGGGACAGCAACTATGGCTACACCTTC
- TRBJ1-2 - TRBV2 CASSEEKSGYTF TGTGCCAGCAGTGAAGAGAAGAGTGGCTACACCTTC
- TRBJ2-5 - TRBV30 CAWSVGLEETQYF TGTGCCTGGAGTGTAGGATTAGAAGAGACCCAGTACTTC
- TRBJ2-7 - TRBV10-3 CAISEQGYEQYF TGTGCCATCAGTGAGCAGGGATACGAGCAGTACTTC
- TRBJ1-5 - TRBV20-1 CSASEPASNQPQHF TGCAGTGCTAGTGAGCCAGCCAGCAATCAGCCCCAGCATTTT
- TRBJ2-5 - TRBV14 CASSQAGLGKQETQYF TGTGCCAGCAGCCAAGCGGGACTTGGGAAGCAAGAGACCCAGTACTTC
TRBD1 TRBJ2-1 - TRBV10-1 CASSGQDRLARYNEQFF TGCGCCAGCAGTGGACAGGACAGGCTTGCAAGGTACAATGAGCAGTTCTTC
TRBD2 TRBJ2-7 few TRBV27 CASSVDTSGSSSEQYF TGTGCCAGCAGTGTAGATACTAGCGGGAGCTCAAGCGAGCAGTACTTC
TRBD2 TRBJ2-1 - TRBV11-1 CASSSSGLAVYNEQFF TGTGCCAGCAGCTCCTCGGGACTAGCGGTTTACAATGAGCAGTTCTTC
TRBD2 TRBJ2-5 - TRBV28 CASSLFFSGEIQETQYF TGTGCCAGCAGTTTATTTTTTAGCGGGGAGATTCAAGAGACCCAGTACTTC
TRBD1 TRBJ2-2 once TRBV2 CASAGVDRSKYANTGELFF TGTGCCAGCGCAGGCGTGGACAGGAGCAAATACGCGAACACCGGGGAGCTGTTTTTT
TRBD2 TRBJ2-1 - TRBV24-1 CATSDPGTRTAEQFF TGTGCCACCAGTGACCCCGGGACTAGGACTGCTGAGCAGTTCTTC
- TRBJ2-7 - TRBV7-9 CASSLQDGFFEQYF TGTGCCAGCAGCTTACAGGACGGTTTTTTTGAGCAGTACTTC
- TRBJ1-1 - TRBV3-1/TRBV3-2 CASSQDGRPNTEAFF TGTGCCAGCAGCCAAGATGGACGGCCGAACACTGAAGCTTTCTTT